The 9 T cell receptor beta chains reported below all come from one sample, sequenced in a study of blood T cell repertoires in COVID-19. Here immunoSEQ multiplex PCR was the method, and the copy in TCRdb shows in-frame clones only, minus some. The data show roughly 170,000 clones, around 82% seen once. Material for sequencing was PBMCs or T cells enriched from blood (not recorded which). The origin of the receptors is a woman in her forties or fifties in a cohort exposed to, infected with or recovered from COVID-19 (not recorded which).

The J gene is TRBJ2-5, the V gene TRBV5-1; D is perhaps TRBD2 (6 bases). This CDR3 spans 14 amino acids. Trimming removed 0 bases at V and 1 base at J, with 7 bases between. From germline, CDR1 is SGHRS and CDR2 YFSETQ. The CDR3 loop reads CASSLGGVQETQYF. The CDR3, as DNA: TGCGCCAGCAGCTTGGGGGGGGTCCAAGAGACCCAGTACTTC.

CDR3 sequence: CASSPGRYGGYTF. In DNA, the CDR3 is TGTGCCAGCAGTCCAGGGCGGTACGGTGGCTACACCTTC. The V and J genes are TRBV28 and TRBJ1-2; TRBD1 is a possible D gene (5 bases). Trimming removed 5 bases at V and 7 bases at J, with 14 bases between. The CDR3 is 13 residues long. In germline, CDR1 is MDHEN, CDR2 SYDVKM.

V gene TRBV9 combines with J gene TRBJ1-3, with TRBD1 as a possible D gene (5 bases). Germline CDR1 reads SGDLS; CDR2 reads YYNGEE. V shed 0 bases and J shed 4 bases, with 20 bases lying between them. The length of the CDR3 is 18 residues. CDR3 residues: CASSVAEGFRVGGNTIYF. For the CDR3, the DNA is TGTGCCAGCAGCGTAGCGGAGGGGTTTAGGGTCGGAGGAAACACCATATATTTT. The whole variable domain, filled in from reference TRBV9 and TRBJ1-3, reads DSGVTQTPKHLITATGQRVTLRCSPRSGDLSVYWYQQSLDQGLQFLIQYYNGEERAKGNILERFSAQQFPDLHSELNLSSLELGDSALYFCASSVAEGFRVGGNTIYFGEGSWLTVV.

V and J are TRBV4-2 and TRBJ2-7; TRBD2 matches 9 bases. J was trimmed by 2 bases and V by 1 base; bases with no gene match: 6. CDR1 and CDR2 from the germline V gene are LGHNA and YNFKEQ. This CDR3 has 16 residues. This chain's CDR3 is CASSQGVSGGTYEQYF. The CDR3, as DNA: TGTGCCAGCAGCCAAGGGGTTAGCGGGGGCACCTACGAGCAGTACTTC.

This chain connects TRBV6-2 or TRBV6-3 to TRBJ2-3; D is ambiguous. This CDR3 has 13 amino acids. Germline V gene lookup returns CDR1 MNHEY and CDR2 SVGEGT. The V gene lost 2 bases and the J gene lost 3 bases, with 6 bases spanning the gap. The CDR3 reads CASSYQVTDTQYF. The CDR3 region has the DNA TGTGCCAGCAGTTACCAGGTAACAGATACGCAGTATTTT.

This clone has a single count. This chain links TRBV11-3 with TRBJ2-5, with 9 nucleotides matching TRBD2. There are 19 residues in the CDR3. Germline CDR1 reads SGHNT; CDR2 reads YENEEA. V lost 2 bases, J lost 0 bases, and 13 bases stayed unmatched. The CDR3 sequence is CASSLTGPLAGEYQETQYF. The CDR3, as DNA: TGTGCCAGCAGCTTAACCGGGCCATTAGCGGGAGAGTACCAAGAGACCCAGTACTTC. The entire variable domain, with the rest obtained from reference TRBV11-3 and TRBJ2-5, is as follows: EAGVVQSPRYKIIEKKQPVAFWCNPISGHNTLYWYLQNLGQGPELLIRYENEEAVDDSQLPKDRFSAERLKGVDSTLKIQPAELGDSAVYLCASSLTGPLAGEYQETQYFGPGTRLLVL.

V is TRBV5-1 and J is TRBJ2-7; 9 bases agree with TRBD1. V was clipped by 0 bases and J by 3 bases; unmatched bases: 10. This CDR3 has 17 residues. From germline, CDR1 is SGHRS and CDR2 YFSETQ. The CDR3 sequence is CASSLGQYRGQGYEQYF. The CDR3 DNA reads TGCGCCAGCAGCTTGGGCCAGTACAGGGGGCAAGGCTACGAGCAGTACTTC.

The rearrangement uses TRBV7-3 and TRBJ2-1, with a possible D match to TRBD2 (6 bases). V gave up 5 bases and J gave up 10 bases, with 18 bases separating them. Germline loops: CDR1 SGHTA, CDR2 FQGTGA. The CDR3 covers 14 residues. The CDR3 protein is CASSPDPRLGEQFF. Here the CDR3 DNA reads TGTGCCAGCAGCCCCGATCCTCGACTAGGGGAGCAGTTCTTC. The variable domain in full, completed from reference TRBV7-3 and TRBJ2-1, reads GAGVSQTPSNKVTEKGKYVELRCDPISGHTALYWYRQSLGQGPEFLIYFQGTGAADDSGLPNDRFFAVRPEGSVSTLKIQRTERGDSAVYLCASSPDPRLGEQFFGPGTRLTVL.

The chain couples TRBV7-9 to TRBJ1-5, with 10 bases fitting TRBD1. Germline V gene sequence: CDR1 SEHNR, CDR2 FQNEAQ (reference sequence). The CDR3 has 15 residues. The junction had 7 bases not matched to a gene; V was cut back by 6 bases and J by 5 bases. The CDR3 protein is CASSSIGQGDQPQHF. The CDR3 DNA is TGTGCCAGCAGTTCGATCGGACAGGGGGATCAGCCCCAGCATTTT. The whole variable domain, filled in from reference TRBV7-9 and TRBJ1-5, reads DTGVSQNPRHKITKRGQNVTFRCDPISEHNRLYWYRQTLGQGPEFLTYFQNEAQLEKSRLLSDRFSAERPKGSFSTLEIQRTEQGDSAMYLCASSSIGQGDQPQHFGDGTRLSIL.